The rows below give T cell receptor beta chains drawn from one sample of a study of HIV-infected children after antiretroviral therapy interruption. TCRdb redid the calling of the 3' RACE reads with MiXCR, one entry per CDR3 protein. The profile shows fewer than 100,000 distinct CDR3 sequences, roughly 6.7% of them singletons. Specimen: CD45RA+ CD4+ T cells from PBMCs, pooled from several time points, collected from a donor given antiretroviral therapy, either interrupted or continuous. The receptors here all came from a pool of human donors with HIV. CDR3s include the opening cysteine and the closing phenylalanine or tryptophan. A D gene is named only where the DNA matches it firmly. Part of the rows lack a size; the others show once, few, many or a class for expanded clones.

size,V,D,J,CDR3,DNA
many,TRBV7-2,NA,TRBJ2-4,CASSLALEKNIQYF,TGTGCCAGCAGCTTAGCGCTGGAGAAAAACATTCAGTACTTC
few,TRBV28,NA,TRBJ1-4,CASSLNLDDLFF,TGTGCCAGCAGTTTAAATTTGGACGACCTGTTTTTT
few,TRBV19,NA,TRBJ2-7,CASTDSPYEQYF,TGTGCCAGTACGGACTCTCCCTACGAGCAGTACTTC
many,TRBV24-1,NA,TRBJ2-2,CATSGDHTGELFF,TGTGCCACCAGCGGGGACCACACCGGGGAGCTGTTTTTT
medium-sized,TRBV7-2,TRBD2,TRBJ2-3,CASSRGGTDTQYF,TGTGCCAGCAGTCGCGGGGGAACAGATACGCAGTATTTT
NA,TRBV19,NA,TRBJ1-1,CASSIAKGVGTEAFF,TGTGCCAGTAGTATTGCTAAGGGTGTGGGCACTGAAGCTTTCTTT
many,TRBV3-1,TRBD1,TRBJ1-1,CASSRQGTLGTEAFF,TGTGCCAGCAGCCGACAGGGAACGCTGGGCACTGAAGCTTTCTTT
few,TRBV5-1,NA,TRBJ2-2,CASSSQGSGELFF,TGCGCCAGCTCTTCGCAGGGGTCCGGGGAGCTGTTTTTT
few,TRBV27,NA,TRBJ2-2,CASSFVRVGGELFF,TGTGCCAGCAGTTTTGTCAGGGTGGGCGGGGAGCTGTTTTTT
many,TRBV18,NA,TRBJ2-7,CASSPVNRAYEQYF,TGTGCCAGCTCACCCGTGAACAGAGCCTACGAGCAGTACTTC
NA,TRBV5-6,TRBD2,TRBJ2-2,CASSSTSGGETGELFF,TGTGCCAGCAGCTCGACTAGCGGAGGGGAGACCGGGGAGCTGTTTTTT
few,TRBV7-1,NA,TRBJ2-7,CASTSYGEQYF,TGTGCCAGCACCTCCTACGGGGAGCAGTACTTC
many,TRBV12-3/TRBV12-4,NA,TRBJ1-2,CASSSSLATSYGYTF,TGTGCCAGCAGTTCTTCTTTGGCGACTAGCTATGGCTACACCTTC
medium-sized,TRBV20-1,TRBD2,TRBJ2-3,CSAIERGGLDTQYF,TGCAGTGCCATCGAGCGGGGGGGCCTAGATACGCAGTATTTT
many,TRBV3-1,NA,TRBJ1-2,CASSPAGDGYTF,TGTGCCAGCAGCCCCGCAGGGGACGGCTACACCTTC
NA,TRBV11-1,NA,TRBJ1-4,CASSRTQENEKLFF,TGTGCCAGCAGCCGGACGCAGGAGAATGAAAAACTGTTTTTT
many,TRBV3-1,TRBD1,TRBJ1-2,CASSQDGDRNGYTF,TGTGCCAGCAGCCAAGATGGGGACAGGAACGGCTACACCTTC
many,TRBV10-3,TRBD2,TRBJ2-1,CAISGLAGGDANEQFF,TGTGCCATCAGTGGGCTAGCGGGAGGGGATGCCAATGAGCAGTTCTTC
many,TRBV12-5,NA,TRBJ1-5,CASSLGRGDSNQPQHF,TGTGCGTCATCCCTTGGTAGGGGTGATAGCAATCAGCCCCAGCATTTT